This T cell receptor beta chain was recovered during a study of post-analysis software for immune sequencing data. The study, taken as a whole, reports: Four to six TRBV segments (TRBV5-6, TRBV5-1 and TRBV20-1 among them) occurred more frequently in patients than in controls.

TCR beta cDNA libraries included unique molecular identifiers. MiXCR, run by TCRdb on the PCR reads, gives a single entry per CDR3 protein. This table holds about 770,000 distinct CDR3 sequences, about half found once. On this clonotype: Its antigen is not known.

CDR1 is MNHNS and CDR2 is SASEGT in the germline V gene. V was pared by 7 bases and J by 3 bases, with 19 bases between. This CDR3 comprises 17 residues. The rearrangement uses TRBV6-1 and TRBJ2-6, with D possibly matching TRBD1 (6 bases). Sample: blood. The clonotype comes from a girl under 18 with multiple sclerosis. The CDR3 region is CASIRVQTGLGANVLTF. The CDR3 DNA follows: TGTGCCAGCATCAGAGTACAAACAGGGCTTGGGGCCAACGTCCTGACTTTC.